Included here is one TCR beta chain sequence, with context. Its specificity is not known. V shed 0 bases, J shed 12 bases, and the junction held 11 bases outside the gene matches. The germline CDR1 and CDR2 sequences are MRHNA and SNTAGT. The CDR3 extends over 15 amino acids. The protocol was immunoSEQ multiplex PCR, while the TCRdb copy is restricted to in-frame clones and leaves out a portion. Of about 110,000 clones in the sample, roughly 87% were seen once. The record originates from a study of PD-1 blockade in classical Hodgkin lymphoma. The time point: cycle 4 day 1 (C4D1), after five to seven weeks of nivolumab. Every one of the patients relapsed after autologous stem cell transplantation (brentuximab vedotin exposure was variable). Study-wide findings and caveats: Newly diagnosed patients had diversity similar to the baseline diversity of complete responders.

The clonotype comes from a human donor with classical Hodgkin lymphoma. Sequencing was performed on peripheral blood mononuclear cells (PBMCs), taken before the fourth cycle of nivolumab. V usage is TRBV6-4 and J usage is TRBJ2-1; 7 bases map to TRBD1. The CDR3 nucleotides read TGTGCCAGCAGTGACTCTGACAGGGAGCATTATGGGCAGTTCTTC. The encoded protein is CASSDSDREHYGQFF.